This T cell receptor beta chain was observed in a study of PD-1 blockade in classical Hodgkin lymphoma. General study findings and limits: The study reported lower baseline TCR diversity in newly diagnosed patients than in healthy donors. Complete responders had baseline diversity similar to newly diagnosed patients.

Every patient had relapsed following autologous stem cell transplantation, and cohorts differed in brentuximab vedotin exposure. For this clone: The antigen remains unidentified.

Sequencing was performed with immunoSEQ multiplex PCR; in TCRdb, only in-frame clones are kept and a portion is missing. This sample has 43,000 or so clones, with approximately 70% found just once. This CDR3 spans 13 amino acids. V dropped 7 bases and J dropped 0 bases, with 10 bases sitting between them. Germline assignment: CDR1 MNHNY and CDR2 SVGAGI (reference sequence). This sequence joins TRBV6-6 and TRBJ2-7; D is possibly TRBD2 (6 bases). The sample in question was peripheral blood mononuclear cells (PBMCs), obtained at baseline. This sequence was found in a human donor with classical Hodgkin lymphoma. Written as DNA, the CDR3 is TGTGCCAGCACCGGGGGATTCTCCTACGAGCAGTACTTC. Translation gives CASTGGFSYEQYF.